The clone carrying this T cell receptor beta chain came up a few times. This sample stems from a study of identical twins. Germline values: CDR1 DFQATT, CDR2 SNEGSKA (reference sequence). Deletions cut 1 base from V and 4 bases from J, with 18 bases between. The CDR3 is 16 amino acids. TCRdb reprocessed the 5' RACE reads with MiXCR, giving one entry per CDR3 protein. The repertoire has just over 500,000 distinct CDR3 sequences, roughly a fifth of them found once; the top ten carry around 1%. The same specimen was also included in a second study, on T cells expressing NK-cell markers.

Specimen: CD4+ T cells sorted from blood. The clonotype was recovered from a woman younger than 30 in good health. V is TRBV20-1 and J is TRBJ2-3; D is undetermined. The DNA for the CDR3 is TGCAGTGCTAGAGGGCTAGGTCTCGGGCAAGCAGATACGCAGTATTTT. Amino acids: CSARGLGLGQADTQYF.